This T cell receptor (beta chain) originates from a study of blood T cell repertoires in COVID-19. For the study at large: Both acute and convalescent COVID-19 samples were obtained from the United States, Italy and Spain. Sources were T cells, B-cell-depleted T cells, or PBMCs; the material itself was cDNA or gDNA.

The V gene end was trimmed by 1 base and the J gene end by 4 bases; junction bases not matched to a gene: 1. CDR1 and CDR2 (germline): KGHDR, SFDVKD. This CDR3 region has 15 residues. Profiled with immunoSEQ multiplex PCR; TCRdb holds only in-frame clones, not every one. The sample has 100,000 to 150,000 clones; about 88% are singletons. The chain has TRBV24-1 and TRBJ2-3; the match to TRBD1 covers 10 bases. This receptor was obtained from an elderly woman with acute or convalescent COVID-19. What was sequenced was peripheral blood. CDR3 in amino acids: CATSDFGQGADTQYF. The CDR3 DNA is TGTGCCACCAGTGATTTCGGACAGGGGGCAGATACGCAGTATTTT.